Each of the 12 T cell receptor beta chains below was sequenced from the same sample in a study of blood T cell repertoires in COVID-19. This table comes from immunoSEQ multiplex PCR, and its TCRdb copy is limited to in-frame clones, with some not included. The data show about 400,000 clones, with approximately 89% seen just once and 1.7% held by the top ten. Sequencing used PBMCs or T cells enriched from blood (not recorded which). These TCRs come from a woman aged 25 to 39 who had recovered from COVID-19.

The chain uses TRBV2 and TRBJ1-1, with D possibly TRBD1 on 5 matching bases. In germline, CDR1 is SNHLY, CDR2 FYNNEI. The CDR3 has 14 residues. The V end lost 6 bases, the J end lost 3 bases, and 14 bases lay between the germline ends. The CDR3 nucleotides are TGTGCCAGCAGAGCTCAGCGGGGGGACACTGAAGCTTTCTTT. It encodes CASRAQRGDTEAFF.

The chain links TRBV7-2 to TRBJ1-2; tentative D call: TRBD1 (6 bases). The V end lost 4 bases, the J end lost 10 bases, and 16 bases lay between the germline ends. The CDR3 sequence is 13 residues long. Germline V gives CDR1 SGHTA, CDR2 FQGNSA. This chain's CDR3 is CASSYGGDIHYTF. In nucleotides, the CDR3 is TGTGCCAGCAGCTACGGTGGGGACATCCACTACACCTTC. Drawing the rest from reference TRBV7-2 and TRBJ1-2, the complete variable domain is GAGVSQSPSNKVTEKGKDVELRCDPISGHTALYWYRQSLGQGLEFLIYFQGNSAPDKSGLPSDRFSAERTGGSVSTLTIQRTQQEDSAVYLCASSYGGDIHYTFGSGTRLTVV.

This chain connects TRBV19 to TRBJ2-2; 13 positions agree with TRBD2. Germline values: CDR1 LNHDA, CDR2 SQIVND (reference sequence). The CDR3 is 18 amino acids. The trim removed 9 bases at V and 1 base at J, leaving 11 bases unmatched. Here the CDR3 reads CASHSWGLAGKNTGELFF. In nucleotides, the CDR3 is TGTGCCAGCCATTCATGGGGACTAGCGGGAAAGAACACCGGGGAGCTGTTTTTT.

This rearrangement joins TRBV6-5 to TRBJ2-7; D is uncertain. The V end was cut by 5 bases, the J end by 7 bases, with 9 bases between. Germline CDR1 MNHEY, CDR2 SVGAGI. CDR3 length equals 11 residues. CDR3 residues: CASSRDMEQYF. In DNA, the CDR3 is TGTGCCAGCAGTAGAGATATGGAGCAGTACTTC.

The chain uses TRBV5-8 and TRBJ1-2; 8 bases line up with TRBD1. The CDR3 covers 14 residues. The germline gives CDR1 SGHTS, CDR2 YDEGEE. Losses at the gene ends were 4 bases for V and 5 bases for J; bases not matched to a gene: 7. CDR3: CASSPRTGNYGYTF. The CDR3, as DNA: TGTGCCAGCAGCCCGAGGACAGGGAATTATGGCTACACCTTC.

The sample holds a few counts of this clone. This chain uses TRBV21-1 with TRBJ1-4; the table's D gene call, TRBD1, was not cross checked with the DNA. TRBV21-1 is shown as a pseudogene. This CDR3 contains 15 residues. CDR3 in amino acids: CASSLGKGGPEKLFF. CDR3 DNA sequence: TGTGCCAGCAGTCTCGGGAAAGGGGGCCCAGAAAAACTGTTTTTT.

V is TRBV20-1 and J is TRBJ1-1, with D possibly being TRBD1 (5 bases). The CDR3 runs 11 residues. CDR1 and CDR2 from the germline V gene are DFQATT and SNEGSKA (reference sequence). CDR3 sequence (DNA): TGCAGGGCCAGCGGGGCCAATAAAGCTTTCTTT. Translated, it gives CRASGANKAFF.

The chain has TRBV6-5 and TRBJ2-1, with 10 bases aligning to TRBD1. The CDR3 totals 14 residues. V lost 6 bases to trimming and J lost 2 bases; unmatched junction nucleotides: 1. Germline values: CDR1 MNHEY, CDR2 SVGAGI. The CDR3 nucleotides read TGTGCCAGCAGCGGGACAGGGGCCTACAATGAGCAGTTCTTC. It codes for CASSGTGAYNEQFF.

This rearrangement joins TRBV9 to TRBJ1-4; D call uncertain. Deletions cut 0 bases from V and 3 bases from J, with 9 bases between. The CDR3 is 15 residues long. The germline gives CDR1 SGDLS, CDR2 YYNGEE. CDR3 nucleotide sequence: TGTGCCAGCAGCGTAGATCAGTTACCTAATGAAAAACTGTTTTTT. As protein: CASSVDQLPNEKLFF.

This chain uses TRBV10-3 with TRBJ1-2; 9 nucleotides align to TRBD1. After removal of 10 bases from V and 6 bases from J, the junction contained 9 bases not matched to a gene. Germline CDR1 is ENHRY and CDR2 is SYGVKD. CDR3 size: 13 residues. CDR3 residues: CATPGQGLDGYTF. The CDR3 DNA is TGTGCCACCCCGGGACAGGGTCTAGATGGCTACACCTTC.

This sequence joins TRBV7-9 and TRBJ1-1; 7 bases map to TRBD1. CDR1 and CDR2 from the germline V gene are SEHNR and FQNEAQ (reference sequence). This CDR3 comprises 14 residues. The J segment lost 2 bases and the V segment lost 4 bases, leaving 4 bases of the junction unmatched. CDR3 sequence: CASSWGQSNTEAFF. DNA for the CDR3: TGTGCCAGCAGCTGGGGACAGTCCAACACTGAAGCTTTCTTT.

The chain has TRBV4-3 and TRBJ2-1; 9 bases align to TRBD2. The CDR3 extends over 16 amino acids. Losses at the gene ends were 4 bases for V and 4 bases for J; bases not matched to a gene: 8. In germline, CDR1 is LGHNA, CDR2 YSLEER. The CDR3 is CASSPKGTSQYNEQFF. The CDR3 DNA sequence: TGCGCCAGCAGCCCGAAGGGGACTAGCCAGTACAATGAGCAGTTCTTC.